The 20 T cell receptor beta chains listed next were all sequenced from one sample in a study of CD8+ T cells in alopecia areata. Following RNA extraction, reverse transcription yielded cDNA that acted as the sequencing template. Produced via immunoSEQ multiplex PCR; TCRdb's table is partial and in-frame only. Of 120,000 to 150,000 clones in the sample, about 90% are singletons; the top ten hold about 14%. The sequences come from CD8+ T cells sorted from blood, collected at week 0. All receptors come from a human donor with alopecia areata.

The rearrangement uses TRBV19 and TRBJ1-2; D is ambiguous. Germline loops: CDR1 LNHDA, CDR2 SQIVND (reference sequence). This CDR3 is built from 11 residues. Trimming cost V 5 bases and J 8 bases, with 9 bases left between them. CDR3 DNA: TGTGCCAGTAGTTTTTTTGAAGGCTACACCTTC. Its protein is CASSFFEGYTF.

This clone has only one observation. The V call is TRBV4-2, the J call TRBJ2-7; 11 nucleotides agree with TRBD2. Germline V gives CDR1 LGHNA, CDR2 YNFKEQ. This CDR3 is built from 15 residues. The trim removed 3 bases at V and 4 bases at J, leaving 5 bases unmatched. CDR3 region: CASSQGTSGTYEQYF. The DNA for the CDR3 is TGTGCCAGCAGCCAGGGGACTAGCGGCACATACGAGCAGTACTTC.

CDR3 DNA sequence: TGCGCCAGCAGCCGAGGGGTGGCGACAGATACGCAGTATTTT. It yields the protein CASSRGVATDTQYF. The chain couples TRBV4-1 to TRBJ2-3; tentatively, D is TRBD1 or TRBD2 (5 bases each). CDR1 is MGHRA and CDR2 is YSYEKL in the germline V gene. Trimming pared 4 bases from V and 3 bases from J, leaving 11 bases between. This CDR3 has 14 residues.

The chain carries TRBV7-6 and TRBJ2-7; 12 positions match TRBD2. J gave up 2 bases and V 5 bases, and 7 bases lay outside the gene matches. This CDR3 comprises 16 residues. CDR1 is SGHVS, CDR2 FNYEAQ, per germline. CDR3 in DNA: TGTGCCAGCAGCCAAGGGACTAGCGGGCCAACCTACGAGCAGTACTTC. It encodes CASSQGTSGPTYEQYF.

The gene calls are TRBV25-1 and TRBJ2-7; perhaps TRBD1 as D (5 bases). The ends were cut back, 7 bases at V and 4 bases at J, with 8 bases in the middle. Germline assignment: CDR1 MGHDK and CDR2 SYGVNS. The CDR3 loop spans 11 amino acids. This CDR3 reads CASTSGYEQYF. In nucleotides, the CDR3 is TGTGCCAGCACATCAGGGTACGAGCAGTACTTC.

This clone was recorded a few times. The rearrangement links TRBV29-1 to TRBJ1-1; D not certain. CDR1 and CDR2 (germline): SQVTM, ANQGSEA. The V and J ends lost 7 bases and 3 bases respectively, with 9 bases between them. The CDR3 loop spans 11 amino acids. The CDR3 nucleotides read TGCAGCGCCGAGGGTTACACTGAAGCTTTCTTT. It specifies CSAEGYTEAFF.

The chain employs TRBV11-2 and TRBJ2-7; D gene ambiguous. Between the trimmed V and J ends, which lost 4 bases and 1 base, there was a span of 23 bases. The CDR3 totals 18 residues. The germline V gene has CDR1 SGHAT and CDR2 FQNNGV. The CDR3 loop is CASSSYPGPRWGSYEQYF. CDR3 sequence (DNA): TGTGCCAGCAGCTCCTACCCGGGCCCCAGGTGGGGATCCTACGAGCAGTACTTC.

V is TRBV11-2 and J is TRBJ2-7; 9 nucleotides line up with TRBD1. The V and J ends lost 5 bases and 3 bases, in that order; junction bases with no gene match: 8. Germline V gene lookup returns CDR1 SGHAT and CDR2 FQNNGV. The CDR3 spans 15 residues. CDR3 region: CASSLGQGFFYEQYF. As DNA, the CDR3 is TGTGCCAGCAGCCTAGGACAGGGGTTTTTCTACGAGCAGTACTTC.

The chain is built from TRBV4-2 and TRBJ1-1, with 9 bases fitting TRBD1. Germline V gene sequence: CDR1 LGHNA, CDR2 YNFKEQ. J was trimmed by 10 bases and V by 3 bases; bases with no gene match: 9. The CDR3 loop spans 14 amino acids. DNA for the CDR3: TGTGCCAGCAGCCACATCGGACAGGGGTGGTCAGCTTTCTTT. This gives the protein CASSHIGQGWSAFF.

The chain is built from TRBV7-3 and TRBJ2-5; a weak D match, TRBD1 (6 bases). The assigned J gene may be wrong: the sequence end matches TRBJ2-7 better. The CDR3 has 15 residues. Germline values: CDR1 SGHTA, CDR2 FQGTGA. The CDR3 sequence is CASSSLMTGIHEQYF. DNA for the CDR3: TGTGCCAGCAGCTCCCTAATGACAGGAATCCACGAGCAGTACTTC.

The chain employs TRBV4-1 and TRBJ2-7; TRBD2 matches at 7 bases. The CDR3 runs to 14 residues. The V gene's germline CDR1 is MGHRA and CDR2 YSYEKL. With 1 base clipped from V and 7 bases from J, the junction kept 7 bases outside the gene matches. The CDR3 region has the DNA TGCGCCAGCAGCCAAGTTTCTAGCGGTTATGAGCAGTACTTC. Translating gives CASSQVSSGYEQYF.

This chain connects TRBV7-9 to TRBJ2-3, with TRBD2 matching over 7 bases. The CDR3 covers 14 residues. Germline values: CDR1 SEHNR, CDR2 FQNEAQ (reference sequence). V was clipped by 4 bases and J by 6 bases; unmatched bases: 7. CDR3 DNA: TGTGCCAGCAGCTCCCTAGCGGACCCTGATACGCAGTATTTT. This codes for CASSSLADPDTQYF. The full variable domain, rest sourced from reference TRBV7-9 and TRBJ2-3, is DTGVSQNPRHKITKRGQNVTFRCDPISEHNRLYWYRQTLGQGPEFLTYFQNEAQLEKSRLLSDRFSAERPKGSFSTLEIQRTEQGDSAMYLCASSSLADPDTQYFGPGTRLTVL.

The rearrangement links TRBV7-2 to TRBJ2-3; 7 nucleotides match TRBD2. There are 16 residues in the CDR3. The junction had 8 bases not matched to a gene; V was cut back by 5 bases and J by 0 bases. Per the germline V gene, CDR1 is SGHTA and CDR2 is FQGNSA. CDR3 DNA: TGTGCCAGCAGCCGCGTCCCTAGCGGTAGCACAGATACGCAGTATTTT. This codes for CASSRVPSGSTDTQYF.

This chain uses TRBV7-8 with TRBJ2-3; TRBD1 or TRBD2 may be the D gene (6 bases each). From germline, CDR1 is SGHVS and CDR2 FQNEAQ. The CDR3 sequence is 15 residues long. V lost 7 bases and J lost 4, with 18 bases in between. CDR3 coding DNA: TGTGCCAGCAAGTTCGGGGGCAGAGGGGCAGATACGCAGTATTTT. This codes for CASKFGGRGADTQYF.

The rearrangement uses TRBV9 and TRBJ2-1; D perhaps matches TRBD2 (6 bases). V lost 2 bases and J 8 bases, leaving 14 bases between the germline ends. This CDR3 spans 14 amino acids. Germline V lookup: CDR1 SGDLS, CDR2 YYNGEE. DNA of the CDR3: TGTGCCAGCAGCGTGCTGGGGGAGGTGGATGAGCAGTTCTTC. This encodes CASSVLGEVDEQFF.

The chain uses TRBV11-2 and TRBJ2-2; D gene ambiguous. Trimming stripped 1 base from V and 6 bases from J, with 6 bases between. The germline gives CDR1 SGHAT, CDR2 FQNNGV. The CDR3 is 13 residues long. CDR3 sequence (DNA): TGTGCCAGCAGCTTAGGACCGGCCGGGGAGCTGTTTTTT. Amino acids: CASSLGPAGELFF.

Only one count was recorded for this clone. The rearrangement uses TRBV9 and TRBJ2-3; TRBD2 agrees at 8 bases. This CDR3 is built from 15 residues. Germline trimming cut 0 bases from V and 4 bases from J; bases unmatched to any gene: 4. Per germline, CDR1 SGDLS and CDR2 YYNGEE. The CDR3 reads CASSVGAGGADTQYF. The CDR3 DNA follows: TGTGCCAGCAGCGTAGGTGCGGGGGGTGCAGATACGCAGTATTTT.

The CDR3 nucleotides read TGTGCCAGCAGCTTAGCTGAGGATTCAGGAGATACGCAGTATTTT. It encodes CASSLAEDSGDTQYF. V is TRBV13 and J is TRBJ2-3; no clear D gene. From germline, CDR1 is PRHDT and CDR2 FYEKMQ (reference sequence). With 1 base removed from V and 5 bases from J, the gap between germline ends came to 13 bases. The CDR3 consists of 15 residues.

The chain employs TRBV6-5 and TRBJ1-5, with 8 positions matching TRBD1. CDR1 and CDR2 (germline): MNHEY, SVGAGI. Trimming took 6 bases from V and 4 from J; bases not matched to a gene: 2. This CDR3 comprises 13 residues. Written as DNA, the CDR3 is TGTGCCAGCAGCTGGACAGGGAATCAGCCCCAGCATTTT. It translates to CASSWTGNQPQHF.

The V call is TRBV5-5, the J call TRBJ2-4; D remains ambiguous. The CDR3 sequence is 17 residues long. Trimming took 0 bases from V and 1 from J, leaving 14 bases between them. CDR1 and CDR2 (germline): SGHKS, YYEKEE (reference sequence). The chain's CDR3 is CASSLALGSLAKNIQYF. The DNA for the CDR3 is TGTGCCAGCAGCTTGGCGTTGGGCAGTTTGGCCAAAAACATTCAGTACTTC.